This T cell receptor beta chain stems from a study of vaccination and CD4 T cells after COVID-19. The CDR3 contains 14 residues. V dropped 3 bases and J dropped 6 bases, with 11 bases sitting between them. Germline values: CDR1 SEHNR, CDR2 FQNEAQ (reference sequence). TCRdb recomputed calls from the PCR reads with MiXCR, one row per CDR3 protein. The data show fewer than 20,000 distinct CDR3 sequences, roughly two thirds seen once. The chain joins TRBV7-9 to TRBJ2-2, with D unresolved. The sequence was obtained from a human donor who had recovered from COVID-19. Sequenced here: CD4+ T cells from blood, sampled after SARS-CoV-2 vaccination. The CDR3 nucleotides read TGTGCCAGCAGCTTTGTAGATAGGGCCGGGGAGCTGTTTTTT. Protein sequence: CASSFVDRAGELFF.